Following are 30 T cell receptor beta chains from one sample sequenced in a study of cytomegalovirus exposure and HLA in healthy donors. The PCR was carried out with 60 Vbeta primers and 13 Jbeta primers. TCRdb keeps only in-frame clones here, not all; method: immunoSEQ multiplex PCR. The repertoire has around 130,000 clones, under 85% of them found once; the top ten carry roughly 1.7%. Source material: PBMCs. The receptors were sampled from a boy younger than 18 in good health and CMV-seronegative.

This clone was counted only a few times. The CDR3 nucleotides are TGTGCCAGCAGTTACGACAGGAGCCTTAATGAAAAACTGTTTTTT. Translating gives CASSYDRSLNEKLFF. This chain joins TRBV6-6 and TRBJ1-4; D is perhaps TRBD1 (6 bases). V lost 2 bases and J lost 4, with 11 bases in between. The CDR3 extends over 15 amino acids. Germline-derived CDR1 and CDR2 are MNHNY and SVGAGI (reference sequence).

The CDR3, as DNA: TGTGCCAGCAGTTCAATGACAGGGGTTGGGGCCAACGTCCTGACTTTC. Protein sequence: CASSSMTGVGANVLTF. J is TRBJ2-6 and V is TRBV6-5; TRBD1 matches at 8 bases. Germline V CDR1 and CDR2: MNHEY, SVGAGI. The V and J ends lost 4 bases and 3 bases, in that order; junction bases with no gene match: 5. The CDR3 consists of 16 residues.

The chain recombines TRBV2 with TRBJ2-7; 10 positions match TRBD2. The V gene end was trimmed by 4 bases and the J gene end by 4 bases; junction bases not matched to a gene: 4. Per germline, CDR1 SNHLY and CDR2 FYNNEI. The CDR3 consists of 14 residues. CDR3 DNA: TGTGCCAGCAGTGTCTCTAGCGGGAGTTACGAGCAGTACTTC. Protein product: CASSVSSGSYEQYF.

The chain combines TRBV7-9 with TRBJ1-6; a weak D match, TRBD1 (5 bases). Between the trimmed V and J ends, which lost 5 bases and 0 bases, there was a span of 14 bases. CDR3 length: 17 residues. CDR1 is SEHNR and CDR2 is FQNEAQ in the germline V gene (reference sequence). The DNA for the CDR3 is TGTGCCAGCAGCAGATCGCAGGGTAACTCCTATAATTCACCCCTCCACTTT. Its translation is CASSRSQGNSYNSPLHF.

The chain has TRBV6-6 and TRBJ1-2; D not resolved. V lost 8 bases and J 1 base, leaving 8 bases between the germline ends. CDR3 length: 12 amino acids. From germline, CDR1 is MNHNY and CDR2 SVGAGI (reference sequence). The CDR3 sequence: CASWLNNYGYTF. CDR3 in DNA: TGTGCCAGCTGGCTTAATAACTATGGCTACACCTTC.

Only a few counts were recorded for this clone. This chain connects TRBV6-5 to TRBJ1-1; TRBD1 agrees at 10 bases. V lost 5 bases to trimming and J lost 4 bases; unmatched junction nucleotides: 7. Germline CDR1 is MNHEY and CDR2 is SVGAGI. The length of the CDR3 is 15 residues. The CDR3 protein is CASSVSGTGVTEAFF. The CDR3, as DNA: TGTGCCAGCAGTGTATCCGGGACAGGGGTCACTGAAGCTTTCTTT.

The rearrangement links TRBV7-9 to TRBJ2-1; D not resolved. The V end was cut by 1 base, the J end by 4 bases, with 5 bases between. The CDR3 sequence is 13 residues long. Germline V gene sequence: CDR1 SEHNR, CDR2 FQNEAQ (reference sequence). The DNA for the CDR3 is TGTGCCAGCAGCTTAGGGGCGTACAATGAGCAGTTCTTC. Translation: CASSLGAYNEQFF. Full variable domain (outside the CDR3, taken from reference TRBV7-9 and TRBJ2-1): DTGVSQNPRHKITKRGQNVTFRCDPISEHNRLYWYRQTLGQGPEFLTYFQNEAQLEKSRLLSDRFSAERPKGSFSTLEIQRTEQGDSAMYLCASSLGAYNEQFFGPGTRLTVL.

Note on this clone: At one of its ends the junction is not consistent with the germline gene, which may arise from a read error. The J gene is TRBJ2-1, the V gene TRBV7-9; 8 bases agree with TRBD1. CDR1 is SEHNR, CDR2 FQNEAQ, per germline (reference sequence). This CDR3 is 15 amino acids long. DNA for the CDR3: TGTTCCAGCAGCTTACCCGGACAGGGCTTCAGTGAGCAGTTCTTC. Protein sequence: CSSSLPGQGFSEQFF. Supplemented by reference TRBV7-9 and TRBJ2-1, the full variable domain reads DTGVSQNPRHKITKRGQNVTFRCDPISEHNRLYWYRQTLGQGPEFLTYFQNEAQLEKSRLLSDRFSAERPKGSFSTLEIQRTEQGDSAMYLCSSSLPGQGFSEQFFGPGTRLTVL.

The rearrangement links TRBV4-3 to TRBJ1-6; TRBD1 aligns across 8 bases. The trim removed 0 bases at V and 9 bases at J, leaving 4 bases unmatched. CDR3 length: 15 amino acids. Germline V gives CDR1 LGHNA, CDR2 YSLEER. The CDR3 bases are TGCGCCAGCAGCCAAGACGGACAGGGTACTTCACCCCTCCACTTT. It yields the protein CASSQDGQGTSPLHF.

The chain employs TRBV7-2 and TRBJ2-1; TRBD2 might be the D (7 bases). CDR3 length: 15 amino acids. Per germline, CDR1 SGHTA and CDR2 FQGNSA. Trimming removed 7 bases from V and 3 bases from J, with 16 bases in between. This CDR3 is CASMRGGNNYNEQFF. The CDR3 nucleotides are TGTGCCAGCATGAGGGGGGGGAATAACTACAATGAGCAGTTCTTC.

The chain carries TRBV7-2 and TRBJ1-3, with D perhaps TRBD1 (5 bases). Trimming took 0 bases from V and 2 from J, leaving 11 bases between them. The CDR3 length is 16 residues. CDR1 is SGHTA and CDR2 is FQGNSA in the germline V gene. CDR3 in DNA: TGTGCCAGCAGCTTAGCGGGCAGGGTAGCTGGAAACACCATATATTTT. It is translated as CASSLAGRVAGNTIYF.

The chain uses TRBV14 and TRBJ2-2; D possibly corresponds to TRBD1 (6 bases). The V and J ends lost 4 bases and 0 bases respectively, with 6 bases between them. Germline V CDR1 and CDR2: SGHDN, FVKESK. The CDR3 runs to 14 residues. In DNA, the CDR3 is TGTGCCAGCAGCCGACAGGCGAACACCGGGGAGCTGTTTTTT. Translating gives CASSRQANTGELFF.

The chain carries TRBV2 and TRBJ1-1, with D possibly matching TRBD1 (5 bases). The CDR3 is 13 amino acids. V lost 8 bases and J 1 base, leaving 11 bases between the germline ends. Germline values: CDR1 SNHLY, CDR2 FYNNEI. The chain's CDR3 is CASADSENTEAFF. The CDR3 DNA reads TGTGCCAGCGCAGACAGCGAGAACACTGAAGCTTTCTTT.

V and J are TRBV5-1 and TRBJ2-7, with a weak D call TRBD1 (6 bases). V was clipped by 1 base and J by 3 bases, with 8 bases between them. The CDR3 is 13 amino acids. Germline assignment: CDR1 SGHRS and CDR2 YFSETQ. This CDR3 is CASSLQQGYEQYF. The CDR3 DNA sequence: TGCGCCAGCAGCTTGCAACAGGGCTACGAGCAGTACTTC.

V gene TRBV11-2 combines with J gene TRBJ1-3; D may be TRBD1 (5 bases). V lost 5 bases, J lost 9 bases, and 20 bases lay in between. The V gene's germline CDR1 is SGHAT and CDR2 FQNNGV. This CDR3 spans 15 amino acids. The CDR3 is CASSTTTGGVATIYF. DNA for the CDR3: TGTGCCAGCAGCACCACAACAGGAGGGGTGGCCACCATATATTTT.

The sample holds one count of this clone. This chain uses TRBV19 with TRBJ2-3, with D perhaps TRBD1 (6 bases). The CDR3 is 16 residues long. Germline V lookup: CDR1 LNHDA, CDR2 SQIVND (reference sequence). V shed 2 bases and J shed 2 bases, with 14 bases lying between them. The DNA for the CDR3 is TGTGCCAGTAGTATAAATAGGGACACCCTCACAGATACGCAGTATTTT. Translated: CASSINRDTLTDTQYF.

The chain recombines TRBV19 with TRBJ2-7; 9 bases line up with TRBD1. The germline gives CDR1 LNHDA, CDR2 SQIVND (reference sequence). V was pared by 9 bases and J by 7 bases, with 16 bases of the junction left unmatched. The CDR3 length is 15 residues. The CDR3 sequence is CASVNGQGTTNEQYF. The CDR3 bases are TGTGCCAGCGTGAATGGACAGGGGACTACGAATGAGCAGTACTTC.

This sequence joins TRBV9 and TRBJ1-1; 7 nucleotides match TRBD1. The germline V gene has CDR1 SGDLS and CDR2 YYNGEE. J gave up 4 bases and V 3 bases, and 3 bases lay outside the gene matches. The CDR3 is made up of 13 amino acids. CDR3 residues: CASSARDSTEAFF. As DNA, the CDR3 is TGTGCCAGCAGCGCCCGGGACAGCACTGAAGCTTTCTTT. Looking up the rest from reference TRBV9 and TRBJ1-1 gives the full variable domain: DSGVTQTPKHLITATGQRVTLRCSPRSGDLSVYWYQQSLDQGLQFLIQYYNGEERAKGNILERFSAQQFPDLHSELNLSSLELGDSALYFCASSARDSTEAFFGQGTRLTVV.

This clone was detected once. This chain joins TRBV19 and TRBJ2-1; TRBD2 matches at 13 bases. The length of the CDR3 is 15 residues. CDR1 is LNHDA and CDR2 is SQIVND in the germline V gene (reference sequence). The V segment lost 5 bases and the J segment 7 bases; nucleotides outside the gene matches: 5. DNA of the CDR3: TGTGCCAGTAGTGGGACTAGCGGGATCGGGAATGAGCAGTTCTTC. Residues: CASSGTSGIGNEQFF.

The chain links TRBV7-2 to TRBJ2-7; tentatively, D is TRBD1 (6 bases). The CDR3 spans 14 residues. Trimming took 1 base from V and 3 from J, leaving 10 bases between them. Germline assignment: CDR1 SGHTA and CDR2 FQGNSA. CDR3 DNA: TGTGCCAGCAGCTTAGGGACAGCGAGCTACGAGCAGTACTTC. It encodes CASSLGTASYEQYF.

The V call is TRBV7-9, the J call TRBJ2-1, with 7 bases matching TRBD2. From germline, CDR1 is SEHNR and CDR2 FQNEAQ (reference sequence). After removal of 1 base from V and 6 bases from J, the junction contained 0 bases not matched to a gene. This CDR3 has 13 residues. The DNA of the CDR3 is TGTGCCAGCAGCTTAGGGGGGGGCAATGAGCAGTTCTTC. Its translation is CASSLGGGNEQFF.

The V call is TRBV7-9, the J call TRBJ2-3; a possible D gene is TRBD1 (5 bases). This CDR3 region has 16 residues. Germline values: CDR1 SEHNR, CDR2 FQNEAQ (reference sequence). Trimming cost V 5 bases and J 1 base, with 16 bases left between them. CDR3 DNA sequence: TGTGCCAGCAGCGACCTTTTAACAGGCGGCACAGATACGCAGTATTTT. Its translation: CASSDLLTGGTDTQYF.

V gene TRBV30 combines with J gene TRBJ2-3; maybe TRBD2 (5 bases). The germline gives CDR1 GTSNPN, CDR2 SVGIG (reference sequence). V was clipped by 2 bases and J by 2 bases, with 14 bases between them. The CDR3 is 15 amino acids. The CDR3 region has the DNA TGTGCCTGGAGTCGCCTACTAGGGTCCACAGATACGCAGTATTTT. This sequence encodes CAWSRLLGSTDTQYF.

In this sample, this clone turned up once. J is TRBJ2-7 and V is TRBV7-2, with TRBD2 matching over 7 bases. The length of the CDR3 is 14 residues. Germline trimming cut 1 base from V and 2 bases from J; bases unmatched to any gene: 2. The germline V gene has CDR1 SGHTA and CDR2 FQGNSA. CDR3 in amino acids: CASSLGREPYEQYF. In nucleotides, the CDR3 is TGTGCCAGCAGCTTAGGGCGGGAGCCCTACGAGCAGTACTTC. The full variable domain, in which reference TRBV7-2 and TRBJ2-7 provide the parts outside the CDR3, is GAGVSQSPSNKVTEKGKDVELRCDPISGHTALYWYRQSLGQGLEFLIYFQGNSAPDKSGLPSDRFSAERTGGSVSTLTIQRTQQEDSAVYLCASSLGREPYEQYFGPGTRLTVT.

The chain employs TRBV4-3 and TRBJ1-4; 10 bases are shared with TRBD1. Germline CDR1 reads LGHNA; CDR2 reads YSLEER. V lost 1 base to trimming and J lost 7 bases; unmatched junction nucleotides: 6. This CDR3 contains 16 residues. CDR3 nucleotides: TGCGCCAGCAGCCAAGGGGGACAGGGGATCACTGAAAAACTGTTTTTT. Residues: CASSQGGQGITEKLFF.

This clone occurred a few times. The gene calls are TRBV4-3 and TRBJ2-7, with D possibly being TRBD2 (6 bases). The CDR3 sequence is 13 residues long. Germline loops: CDR1 LGHNA, CDR2 YSLEER. V lost 4 bases, J lost 3 bases, and 10 bases lay in between. The CDR3 DNA reads as TGCGCCAGCAGCCCATGGACTAACTACGAGCAGTACTTC. Protein: CASSPWTNYEQYF.

The V call is TRBV6-5, the J call TRBJ2-1, with 11 bases fitting TRBD2. The CDR3 has 15 residues. From germline, CDR1 is MNHEY and CDR2 SVGAGI. V was pared by 6 bases and J by 5 bases, with 6 bases of the junction left unmatched. In DNA form, the CDR3 reads TGTGCCAGCAGGACCGGGACTAGCGGTAACAATGAGCAGTTCTTC. Translating gives CASRTGTSGNNEQFF.

The chain uses TRBV7-9 and TRBJ2-7; a possible D gene is TRBD1 (6 bases). Between the trimmed V and J ends, which lost 4 bases and 3 bases, there was a span of 19 bases. CDR1 and CDR2 from the germline V gene are SEHNR and FQNEAQ (reference sequence). This CDR3 spans 16 amino acids. The CDR3 region is CASSSTTLRGSYEQYF. For the CDR3, the DNA is TGTGCCAGCAGCTCCACGACCCTTAGGGGGAGCTACGAGCAGTACTTC.

The count of this clone is one. The gene calls are TRBV5-1 and TRBJ2-3; perhaps TRBD1 as D (6 bases). Trimming left V 4 bases short and J 3 bases short, with 15 bases between. CDR1 is SGHRS and CDR2 is YFSETQ in the germline V gene. The CDR3 totals 15 residues. The CDR3 here is CASSQGPYRTDTQYF. The CDR3 coding sequence is TGCGCCAGCAGCCAGGGGCCCTATAGGACAGATACGCAGTATTTT.

This clone occurred once. This chain links TRBV5-1 with TRBJ2-3; D is unclear. Germline CDR1 and CDR2: SGHRS and YFSETQ. The CDR3 covers 13 residues. V lost 2 bases to trimming and J lost 4 bases, with 8 bases between them. The CDR3 nucleotides are TGCGCCAGCAGCTTCCAAACGGCAGATACGCAGTATTTT. This encodes CASSFQTADTQYF.